Below are 11 T cell receptor beta chains sequenced from a single sample in a study of T cell repertoires in cytomegalovirus infection. TCRdb reprocessed the reads via MiXCR and lists one record per CDR3 protein. This sample has 560,000 or so distinct CDR3 sequences; about 17% occur once, and the top ten carry approximately 24%. The specimen sequenced was CD8+ T cells from PBMCs. These receptors originate from a human donor in good health (CMV status not recorded). Some clones in this sample may be carry-over from other donors' samples.

This clonotype has more than one count but fewer than ten. V usage is TRBV29-1 and J usage is TRBJ1-4; 8 bases fit TRBD1. Germline CDR1 and CDR2: SQVTM and ANQGSEA. The V gene end was trimmed by 6 bases and the J gene end by 7 bases; junction bases not matched to a gene: 13. This CDR3 comprises 15 residues. CDR3 DNA: TGCAGCGTCTCAGGACAGGGAATCGCTGCTGAAAAACTGTTTTTT. Protein product: CSVSGQGIAAEKLFF.

This clonotype has at least ten counts. V usage is TRBV28 and J usage is TRBJ1-5; D ambiguous. This CDR3 is 13 amino acids long. V was pared by 10 bases and J by 6 bases, with 16 bases between. Germline assignment: CDR1 MDHEN and CDR2 SYDVKM. CDR3 region: CATEKEGGQPQHF. For the CDR3, the DNA is TGTGCCACCGAAAAAGAGGGTGGTCAGCCCCAGCATTTT.

In this sample, this clonotype turned up many times. This sequence joins TRBV7-9 and TRBJ2-3, with D possibly matching TRBD1 (5 bases). The germline V gene encodes CDR1 SEHNR and CDR2 FQNEAQ (reference sequence). The CDR3 has 14 amino acids. Trimming pared 4 bases from V and 10 bases from J, leaving 18 bases between. The CDR3 bases are TGTGCCAGCAGCTCTTCCTCAGGGTGGCCGGCGCAGTATTTT. This gives the protein CASSSSSGWPAQYF.

At least ten counts were recorded for this clonotype. The chain is built from TRBV19 and TRBJ2-1; D gene ambiguous. V lost 7 bases and J lost 0, with 13 bases in between. CDR3 size: 15 residues. Germline V CDR1 and CDR2: LNHDA, SQIVND (reference sequence). Here the CDR3 reads CASKPKPSSYNEQFF. The CDR3 coding sequence is TGTGCCAGTAAGCCGAAGCCAAGCTCCTACAATGAGCAGTTCTTC. The variable domain in full, completed from reference TRBV19 and TRBJ2-1, reads DGGITQSPKYLFRKEGQNVTLSCEQNLNHDAMYWYRQDPGQGLRLIYYSQIVNDFQKGDIAEGYSVSREKKESFPLTVTSAQKNPTAFYLCASKPKPSSYNEQFFGPGTRLTVL.

This clonotype has at least ten counts. The chain joins TRBV7-6 to TRBJ2-1, with TRBD2 matching 12 bases. This CDR3 is 16 amino acids long. Unmatched junction bases numbered 12, after V lost 7 bases and J lost 8 bases. Germline V lookup: CDR1 SGHVS, CDR2 FNYEAQ. DNA for the CDR3: TGTGCCAGCAAGCATGGGGCTAGCGGGAGGGGCGATGAGCAGTTCTTC. Translating gives CASKHGASGRGDEQFF. Full variable domain (missing parts from reference TRBV7-6 and TRBJ2-1): GAGVSQSPRYKVTKRGQDVALRCDPISGHVSLYWYRQALGQGPEFLTYFNYEAQQDKSGLPNDRFSAERPEGSISTLTIQRTEQRDSAMYRCASKHGASGRGDEQFFGPGTRLTVL.

The sample holds many counts of this clonotype. This rearrangement joins TRBV7-8 to TRBJ1-5, with 9 bases identical to TRBD1. The trim removed 3 bases at V and 5 bases at J, leaving 5 bases unmatched. From germline, CDR1 is SGHVS and CDR2 FQNEAQ. The CDR3 runs to 15 residues. In nucleotides, the CDR3 is TGTGCCAGCAGCTTGGGACAGGGAGGGGATCAGCCCCAGCATTTT. Amino acids: CASSLGQGGDQPQHF. The variable domain in full, completed from reference TRBV7-8 and TRBJ1-5, reads GAGVSQSPRYKVAKRGQDVALRCDPISGHVSLFWYQQALGQGPEFLTYFQNEAQLDKSGLPSDRFFAERPEGSVSTLKIQRTQQEDSAVYLCASSLGQGGDQPQHFGDGTRLSIL.

This clonotype occurred a few times. V is TRBV27 and J is TRBJ1-5, with unresolved D. Trimming removed 1 base at V and 6 bases at J, with 7 bases between. There are 13 residues in the CDR3. The germline V gene encodes CDR1 MNHEY and CDR2 SMNVEV (reference sequence). This chain's CDR3 is CASSLYMGQPQHF. The CDR3 DNA is TGTGCCAGCAGTTTATATATGGGTCAGCCCCAGCATTTT.

This clonotype showed up just a few times. The chain links TRBV27 to TRBJ2-7, with unresolved D. This CDR3 has 12 amino acids. Trimming took 2 bases from V and 6 from J, leaving 8 bases between them. CDR1 is MNHEY, CDR2 SMNVEV, per germline (reference sequence). CDR3 DNA: TGTGCCAGCAGTTTAGGGCAGACCGAGCAGTACTTC. Translation gives CASSLGQTEQYF.

This clonotype showed up many times. This sequence joins TRBV28 and TRBJ2-5; D gene ambiguous. The V gene lost 3 bases and the J gene lost 4 bases, with 6 bases spanning the gap. The CDR3 contains 12 residues. Germline CDR1 MDHEN, CDR2 SYDVKM. CDR3 residues: CASSLRSETQYF. The DNA of the CDR3 is TGTGCCAGCAGTTTGCGATCAGAGACCCAGTACTTC.

This clonotype was counted ten times or more. CDR3 residues: CASSDRTGGRQPQHF. CDR3 nucleotides: TGTGCCAGCAGTGATAGGACAGGGGGCAGACAGCCCCAGCATTTT. The rearrangement links TRBV6-1 to TRBJ1-5, with 11 bases fitting TRBD1. This CDR3 is 15 amino acids long. CDR1 is MNHNS, CDR2 SASEGT, per germline. V shed 3 bases, J shed 7 bases, and the junction held 5 bases outside the gene matches.

This sequence joins TRBV20-1 and TRBJ1-2; no reliable D call. The CDR3 consists of 13 residues. V was shortened by 5 bases and J by 2 bases, with 12 bases between the two germline ends. Per the germline V gene, CDR1 is DFQATT and CDR2 is SNEGSKA (reference sequence). This chain's CDR3 is CSARDFYNYGYTF. CDR3 DNA sequence: TGCAGTGCTCGTGACTTTTACAACTATGGCTACACCTTC.